The 19 T cell receptor beta chains reported below all come from one sample, sequenced in a study of blood T cell repertoires in COVID-19. Generated by immunoSEQ multiplex PCR, the TCRdb table keeps only in-frame clones and is missing some. This table holds approximately 220,000 clones, about 88% found once. Sample: PBMCs or T cells enriched from blood (not recorded which). All receptors come from a woman in her twenties or thirties who had recovered from COVID-19.

This chain links TRBV6-5 with TRBJ1-1, with TRBD1 identical over 10 bases. The germline CDR1 and CDR2 sequences are MNHEY and SVGAGI. V lost 5 bases, J lost 5 bases, and 5 bases stayed unmatched. There are 14 residues in the CDR3. The CDR3 nucleotides are TGTGCCAGCAGTCAGGGACAGGGGAGTACTGAAGCTTTCTTT. This sequence encodes CASSQGQGSTEAFF.

The table lists this clone with a count of one. V usage is TRBV7-7 and J usage is TRBJ2-5, with TRBD2 identical over 11 bases. The CDR3 is made up of 15 amino acids. Germline CDR1 reads SSHAT; CDR2 reads FNYEAQ (reference sequence). The J segment lost 0 bases and the V segment lost 5 bases, leaving 2 bases of the junction unmatched. The CDR3 nucleotides are TGTGCCAGCAGCGCGACTAGCGGGGACCAAGAGACCCAGTACTTC. Encoded protein: CASSATSGDQETQYF.

The chain has TRBV7-8 and TRBJ1-6; possibly TRBD1 for D (6 bases). V was cut by 1 base and J by 2 bases, with 12 bases left in between. This CDR3 has 17 amino acids. Germline-derived CDR1 and CDR2 are SGHVS and FQNEAQ. CDR3 protein: CASSLDTGLAYNSPLHF. The DNA of the CDR3 is TGTGCCAGCAGCTTAGACACAGGGTTAGCCTATAATTCACCCCTCCACTTT.

The chain couples TRBV29-1 to TRBJ1-4; D is unclear. Germline CDR1 is SQVTM and CDR2 is ANQGSEA. The V and J ends lost 5 bases and 5 bases respectively, with 12 bases between them. This CDR3 is 13 amino acids long. CDR3 region: CSVRGPSNEKLFF. CDR3 nucleotides: TGCAGCGTTCGAGGGCCGTCAAATGAAAAACTGTTTTTT.

This chain joins TRBV7-8 and TRBJ1-2, with D perhaps TRBD1 (6 bases). Germline V gene sequence: CDR1 SGHVS, CDR2 FQNEAQ. V gave up 3 bases and J gave up 6 bases, with 23 bases separating them. The CDR3 has 17 amino acids. As DNA, the CDR3 is TGTGCCAGCAGCTTTCGGGTGATCCCTGGGGGCGCAAATGGCTACACCTTC. It yields the protein CASSFRVIPGGANGYTF. Full variable domain (remainder filled in from reference TRBV7-8 and TRBJ1-2): GAGVSQSPRYKVAKRGQDVALRCDPISGHVSLFWYQQALGQGPEFLTYFQNEAQLDKSGLPSDRFFAERPEGSVSTLKIQRTQQEDSAVYLCASSFRVIPGGANGYTFGSGTRLTVV.

This clone was recorded once. The rearrangement joins TRBV7-8 to TRBJ1-1; D is undetermined. V lost 6 bases, J lost 1 base, and 15 bases lay in between. The CDR3 spans 15 residues. From germline, CDR1 is SGHVS and CDR2 FQNEAQ. CDR3 protein: CASREIGGRNTEAFF. The CDR3 DNA follows: TGTGCCAGCAGGGAGATAGGAGGGCGGAACACTGAAGCTTTCTTT. The full variable domain, its missing parts supplied by reference TRBV7-8 and TRBJ1-1, is GAGVSQSPRYKVAKRGQDVALRCDPISGHVSLFWYQQALGQGPEFLTYFQNEAQLDKSGLPSDRFFAERPEGSVSTLKIQRTQQEDSAVYLCASREIGGRNTEAFFGQGTRLTVV.

This sequence joins TRBV7-6 and TRBJ1-5, with TRBD1 matching over 7 bases. This CDR3 has 15 residues. CDR1 is SGHVS and CDR2 is FNYEAQ in the germline V gene. Trimming at V came to 1 base and at J to 4 bases, leaving 4 bases not matched to a gene. The CDR3 loop reads CASSLEQGLNQPQHF. In DNA form, the CDR3 reads TGTGCCAGCAGCTTAGAACAGGGGCTAAATCAGCCCCAGCATTTT.

The CDR3 nucleotides are TGTGCCAGCAGCCGACTAGCGGGGGCGTCAGATACGCAGTATTTT. It translates to CASSRLAGASDTQYF. J is TRBJ2-3 and V is TRBV7-8; TRBD2 aligns across 12 bases. The V gene's germline CDR1 is SGHVS and CDR2 FQNEAQ. The CDR3 loop spans 15 amino acids. The ends lost 5 bases at V and 4 bases at J; junction bases unmatched: 4.

This chain connects TRBV19 to TRBJ2-7; 10 nucleotides align to TRBD1. The CDR3 sequence is 14 residues long. The trim removed 4 bases at V and 0 bases at J, leaving 0 bases unmatched. Germline lookup yields CDR1 LNHDA and CDR2 SQIVND (reference sequence). CDR3 DNA: TGTGCCAGTAGTAGGACAGGGGGCTCCTACGAGCAGTACTTC. Its protein product is CASSRTGGSYEQYF.

This clone occurred once. The chain employs TRBV11-2 and TRBJ2-3, with TRBD2 as a possible D gene (6 bases). Trimming stripped 5 bases from V and 7 bases from J, with 19 bases between. Germline CDR1 and CDR2: SGHAT and FQNNGV. CDR3 length: 15 residues. The CDR3 spells CASSPKGLFPYTQYF. The DNA for the CDR3 is TGTGCCAGCAGCCCAAAGGGACTGTTCCCATATACGCAGTATTTT.

The chain couples TRBV5-1 to TRBJ2-3; TRBD2 matches 8 bases. V lost 4 bases to trimming and J lost 3 bases; unmatched junction nucleotides: 7. CDR1 is SGHRS and CDR2 is YFSETQ in the germline V gene. This CDR3 spans 15 amino acids. As DNA, the CDR3 is TGCGCCAGCAGCCGCGGCGCGGGGGGAACAGATACGCAGTATTTT. Translated: CASSRGAGGTDTQYF.

The gene calls are TRBV6-4 and TRBJ1-2, with 7 bases matching TRBD1. The CDR3 totals 15 residues. CDR1 is MRHNA, CDR2 SNTAGT, per germline. Trimming removed 8 bases from V and 0 bases from J; junction bases left unmatched: 9. CDR3 sequence reads: CASGCRDSPNYGYTF. CDR3 coding DNA: TGTGCCAGCGGGTGTAGGGACAGTCCTAACTATGGCTACACCTTC.

V gene TRBV19 combines with J gene TRBJ1-1; D is perhaps TRBD1 (5 bases). V lost 3 bases and J lost 3, with 14 bases in between. Germline CDR1 and CDR2: LNHDA and SQIVND (reference sequence). CDR3 length: 15 residues. CDR3 bases: TGTGCCAGTAGTATTGGCACAGGTCCGGACACTGAAGCTTTCTTT. This sequence encodes CASSIGTGPDTEAFF. Filled out from reference TRBV19 and TRBJ1-1, the complete variable domain reads DGGITQSPKYLFRKEGQNVTLSCEQNLNHDAMYWYRQDPGQGLRLIYYSQIVNDFQKGDIAEGYSVSREKKESFPLTVTSAQKNPTAFYLCASSIGTGPDTEAFFGQGTRLTVV.

This sequence joins TRBV7-9 and TRBJ2-2; the match to TRBD1 covers 10 bases. The V gene's germline CDR1 is SEHNR and CDR2 FQNEAQ (reference sequence). Unmatched junction bases numbered 9, after V lost 5 bases and J lost 3 bases. The CDR3 contains 17 residues. The CDR3 region has the DNA TGTGCCAGCAGCCCAGAGGGGACAGGGGCCTACACCGGGGAGCTGTTTTTT. Its protein is CASSPEGTGAYTGELFF.

This clone was seen a handful of times. The J gene is TRBJ2-2, the V gene TRBV12-5, with 8 bases aligning to TRBD2. The CDR3 runs to 19 residues. With V trimmed by 3 bases and J by 3 bases, 15 bases remained unmatched. The germline CDR1 and CDR2 sequences are LGHNT and FRNRAP. The CDR3 bases are TGTGCTAGTGGTTTCTTACTAGGATTAGCGGGGCCCCACACCGGGGAGCTGTTTTTT. It encodes CASGFLLGLAGPHTGELFF.

CDR3 protein: CASSPLAGGLQETQYF. The CDR3, as DNA: TGTGCCAGCAGCCCACTTGCGGGGGGACTGCAAGAGACCCAGTACTTC. The gene calls are TRBV4-2 and TRBJ2-5; 8 bases agree with TRBD2. The V and J ends lost 4 bases and 2 bases, in that order; junction bases with no gene match: 9. From germline, CDR1 is LGHNA and CDR2 YNFKEQ. This CDR3 is 16 amino acids long.

The V and J genes are TRBV29-1 and TRBJ2-2; D remains ambiguous. Germline CDR1 SQVTM, CDR2 ANQGSEA. V dropped 2 bases and J dropped 0 bases, with 7 bases sitting between them. CDR3 length equals 14 residues. CDR3 in DNA: TGCAGCGTTGAATCCCAGACGAACACCGGGGAGCTGTTTTTT. This encodes CSVESQTNTGELFF.

This clone was counted once. The rearrangement uses TRBV7-6 and TRBJ1-6; D is perhaps TRBD1 (5 bases). The CDR3 is made up of 15 amino acids. Germline V gene data show CDR1 as SGHVS and CDR2 as FNYEAQ. Trimming shortened V by 0 bases and J by 10 bases, and 13 bases separated the two germline ends. The CDR3 is CASSLADSITSPLHF. The CDR3 bases are TGTGCCAGCAGCTTAGCCGACAGTATAACGTCACCCCTCCACTTT.

V usage is TRBV5-4 and J usage is TRBJ1-4; weak D call: TRBD1 (5 bases). CDR3 length: 15 residues. CDR1 SGHNT and CDR2 YYREEE come from the germline V gene (reference sequence). The V end was cut by 1 base, the J end by 4 bases, with 11 bases between. CDR3 sequence (DNA): TGTGCCAGCAGCTTGTCTCCGGGGGGTAATGAAAAACTGTTTTTT. This encodes CASSLSPGGNEKLFF. Full variable domain (missing parts from reference TRBV5-4 and TRBJ1-4): ETGVTQSPTHLIKTRGQQVTLRCSSQSGHNTVSWYQQALGQGPQFIFQYYREEENGRGNFPPRFSGLQFPNYSSELNVNALELDDSALYLCASSLSPGGNEKLFFGSGTQLSVL.